Listed here are 3 T cell receptor beta chains from one sample, sequenced in a study of blood T cell repertoires in COVID-19. The repertoire was sequenced with immunoSEQ multiplex PCR; TCRdb's copy has only in-frame clones and lacks some. This table holds about 200,000 clones, more than 70% found once. Sequencing input: PBMCs or T cells enriched from blood (not recorded which). These receptors all come from a man aged 35 to 55 with acute COVID-19.

There are a few counts of this clone. The genes are TRBV7-2 and TRBJ1-2; TRBD1 might be the D (6 bases). V shed 7 bases and J shed 7 bases, with 25 bases lying between them. Germline CDR1 and CDR2: SGHTA and FQGNSA. The CDR3 totals 16 residues. CDR3 nucleotides: TGTGCCAGCATCCTTTACCGGGGGGCCCAGCTTGTTGGCTACACCTTC. Protein sequence: CASILYRGAQLVGYTF.

The chain combines TRBV28 with TRBJ1-1; D gene unclear. This CDR3 has 12 amino acids. V was pared by 2 bases and J by 8 bases, with 9 bases between. Germline CDR1 is MDHEN and CDR2 is SYDVKM. This CDR3 is CASSLSGREAFF. The CDR3 DNA reads TGTGCCAGCAGTTTAAGCGGACGGGAAGCTTTCTTT.

The chain links TRBV18 to TRBJ1-3; D remains ambiguous. The CDR3 runs 16 residues. The V gene lost 3 bases and the J gene lost 1 base, with 13 bases spanning the gap. The germline CDR1 and CDR2 sequences are KGHSH and LQKENI. The DNA for the CDR3 is TGTGCCAGCTCACCCCCCGCGGCGCTTTCTGGAAACACCATATATTTT. Protein product: CASSPPAALSGNTIYF. Filled out from reference TRBV18 and TRBJ1-3, the complete variable domain reads NAGVMQNPRHLVRRRGQEARLRCSPMKGHSHVYWYRQLPEEGLKFMVYLQKENIIDESGMPKERFSAEFPKEGPSILRIQQVVRGDSAAYFCASSPPAALSGNTIYFGEGSWLTVV.